In this sample, the clone carrying this TCR beta chain turned up many times. Its antigen is not identified. Quantitative 5'-RACE with molecular barcodes was used to make the TCR beta libraries. TCRdb fed the 5' RACE reads into MiXCR, producing one record per CDR3 protein. The repertoire includes 750,000 to 850,000 distinct CDR3 sequences, approximately 12% of them detected once, and roughly 0.51% sits in the top ten. V lost 4 bases, J lost 3 bases, and 5 bases stayed unmatched. CDR3 length: 14 residues. Germline loops: CDR1 SGHRS, CDR2 YFSETQ. This record comes from a study of CD8 T cells in ankylosing spondylitis. Study-level points and caveats: About 8 highly homologous variants made up a TCR beta motif, and this motif appeared characteristic of ankylosing spondylitis blood.

Material: blood, either unsorted or a sorted T cell fraction (not recorded which). The TCR sequence derives from a male donor with ankylosing spondylitis. V and J are TRBV5-1 and TRBJ1-1; 8 positions match TRBD1. The CDR3 nucleotides read TGCGCCAGCAGCCCAGGACAGGGTTACACTGAAGCTTTCTTT. Translation gives CASSPGQGYTEAFF. Full variable domain (remainder filled in from reference TRBV5-1 and TRBJ1-1): KAGVTQTPRYLIKTRGQQVTLSCSPISGHRSVSWYQQTPGQGLQFLFEYFSETQRNKGNFPGRFSGRQFSNSRSEMNVSTLELGDSALYLCASSPGQGYTEAFFGQGTRLTVV.